The next 16 T cell receptor beta chains were all read from a single sample in a study of cytomegalovirus exposure and HLA in healthy donors. Researchers ran the PCR with 60 Vbeta and 13 Jbeta primers. Sequenced by immunoSEQ multiplex PCR; TCRdb stores in-frame clones only, minus some. The sample includes about 190,000 clones, around 87% seen only once; the top ten take approximately 1.7%. Sequencing was carried out using PBMCs. The receptor set was obtained from a young woman in good health and CMV-seronegative.

The chain links TRBV18 to TRBJ1-3, with 9 bases fitting TRBD1. After removal of 6 bases from V and 0 bases from J, the junction contained 6 bases not matched to a gene. Germline V gene data show CDR1 as KGHSH and CDR2 as LQKENI. The CDR3 contains 16 residues. CDR3 loop: CASSRGTGSSGNTIYF. The CDR3 DNA is TGTGCCAGCTCGCGCGGGACAGGGAGCTCTGGAAACACCATATATTTT.

The chain links TRBV4-1 to TRBJ2-5, with unresolved D. Germline CDR1 reads MGHRA; CDR2 reads YSYEKL. The ends were cut back, 1 base at V and 0 bases at J, with 3 bases in the middle. CDR3 length: 13 residues. The chain's CDR3 is CASSQAYQETQYF. CDR3 DNA sequence: TGCGCCAGCAGCCAAGCGTACCAAGAGACCCAGTACTTC.

The chain employs TRBV28 and TRBJ2-5; TRBD2 is a possible D gene (6 bases). This CDR3 has 17 residues. CDR1 MDHEN and CDR2 SYDVKM come from the germline V gene. V lost 5 bases to trimming and J lost 5 bases, with 24 bases between them. The CDR3 DNA reads TGTGCCAGCAGTCTTCGGGCCCTAGCGTACCGGAGTGAGACCCAGTACTTC. It specifies CASSLRALAYRSETQYF.

The J gene is TRBJ2-6, the V gene TRBV7-2; 9 bases align to TRBD1. This CDR3 has 18 residues. V shed 5 bases and J 0 bases; nucleotides not matched to a gene: 8. Germline-derived CDR1 and CDR2 are SGHTA and FQGNSA. CDR3 nucleotide sequence: TGTGCCAGCAGCCGACCGACAGGGGGTCCCTCTGGGGCCAACGTCCTGACTTTC. It is translated as CASSRPTGGPSGANVLTF.

The chain couples TRBV7-6 to TRBJ2-7; 14 bases match TRBD2. The CDR3 extends over 16 amino acids. The V and J ends lost 5 bases and 3 bases, in that order; junction bases with no gene match: 6. Germline lookup yields CDR1 SGHVS and CDR2 FNYEAQ. CDR3: CASSPYGTSGSYEQYF. The CDR3 bases are TGTGCCAGCAGCCCCTACGGGACTAGCGGGAGCTACGAGCAGTACTTC. Using reference TRBV7-6 and TRBJ2-7 for the parts outside the CDR3, the full variable domain is GAGVSQSPRYKVTKRGQDVALRCDPISGHVSLYWYRQALGQGPEFLTYFNYEAQQDKSGLPNDRFSAERPEGSISTLTIQRTEQRDSAMYRCASSPYGTSGSYEQYFGPGTRLTVT.

The chain employs TRBV30 and TRBJ2-7; 7 nucleotides agree with TRBD2. The V gene's germline CDR1 is GTSNPN and CDR2 SVGIG (reference sequence). CDR3 length: 14 amino acids. V shed 0 bases and J 5 bases; nucleotides not matched to a gene: 7. The CDR3 nucleotides read TGTGCCTGGAGTGTACCAGCGGGAATCCACGAGCAGTACTTC. Its protein is CAWSVPAGIHEQYF. Full variable domain (missing parts from reference TRBV30 and TRBJ2-7): SQTIHQWPATLVQPVGSPLSLECTVEGTSNPNLYWYRQAAGRGLQLLFYSVGIGQISSEVPQNLSASRPQDRQFILSSKKLLLSDSGFYLCAWSVPAGIHEQYFGPGTRLTVT.

The chain couples TRBV30 to TRBJ1-1, with D possibly TRBD1 on 5 matching bases. This CDR3 comprises 12 residues. CDR1 and CDR2 from the germline V gene are GTSNPN and SVGIG (reference sequence). V dropped 3 bases and J dropped 5 bases, with 10 bases sitting between them. CDR3 protein: CAWRTRTTEAFF. The CDR3 DNA is TGTGCCTGGAGAACCCGGACAACTGAAGCTTTCTTT.

The rearrangement joins TRBV5-1 to TRBJ2-5; D is undetermined. CDR1 is SGHRS, CDR2 YFSETQ, per germline. Trimming took off 4 bases at V and 5 bases at J, with 6 bases between the two ends. CDR3 length: 11 residues. The DNA of the CDR3 is TGCGCCAGCAGCGCCGGGGAGACCCAGTACTTC. Its protein product is CASSAGETQYF.

The rearrangement joins TRBV10-3 to TRBJ2-1; D is possibly TRBD1 (6 bases). The V and J ends lost 6 bases and 0 bases respectively, with 12 bases between them. The germline V gene has CDR1 ENHRY and CDR2 SYGVKD. The CDR3 loop spans 15 amino acids. CDR3: CAISSGQSSYNEQFF. In DNA, the CDR3 is TGTGCCATCAGCTCCGGACAGAGCTCCTACAATGAGCAGTTCTTC.

This clone was observed a single time. The chain couples TRBV5-1 to TRBJ1-4; unclear D gene. Germline V gene lookup returns CDR1 SGHRS and CDR2 YFSETQ. This CDR3 is 15 amino acids long. V shed 0 bases and J shed 4 bases, with 10 bases lying between them. In DNA form, the CDR3 reads TGCGCCAGCAGCTTGGGGGCAGGCTTTAATGAAAAACTGTTTTTT. As protein: CASSLGAGFNEKLFF.

The J gene is TRBJ1-1, the V gene TRBV7-9; 7 bases agree with TRBD1. In germline, CDR1 is SEHNR, CDR2 FQNEAQ (reference sequence). After removal of 5 bases from V and 5 bases from J, the junction contained 14 bases not matched to a gene. This CDR3 spans 16 amino acids. The CDR3 reads CASSLGDRRWGTEAFF. In DNA form, the CDR3 reads TGTGCCAGCAGCCTAGGGGACAGAAGGTGGGGTACTGAAGCTTTCTTT.

V and J are TRBV5-1 and TRBJ2-1; 10 positions agree with TRBD2. CDR1 and CDR2 (germline): SGHRS, YFSETQ. With 0 bases clipped from V and 8 bases from J, the junction kept 14 bases outside the gene matches. The CDR3 contains 18 residues. CDR3 coding DNA: TGCGCCAGCAGCTTGGCGGGGTTAGCGGGAGGACTCGCTGATGAGCAGTTCTTC. Its translation is CASSLAGLAGGLADEQFF.

The chain recombines TRBV15 with TRBJ2-2, with a weak D call TRBD2 (5 bases). This CDR3 has 14 residues. Deletions cut 5 bases from V and 6 bases from J, with 13 bases between. CDR1 and CDR2 from the germline V gene are LNHNV and YYDKDF (reference sequence). CDR3 amino acids: CATSRTGYAGELFF. Here the CDR3 DNA reads TGTGCCACCAGCCGGACTGGTTACGCCGGGGAGCTGTTTTTT. The full variable domain, its missing parts supplied by reference TRBV15 and TRBJ2-2, is DAMVIQNPRYQVTQFGKPVTLSCSQTLNHNVMYWYQQKSSQAPKLLFHYYDKDFNNEADTPDNFQSRRPNTSFCFLDIRSPGLGDTAMYLCATSRTGYAGELFFGEGSRLTVL.

J is TRBJ2-2 and V is TRBV10-3, with 7 positions matching TRBD1. The germline V gene has CDR1 ENHRY and CDR2 SYGVKD. The CDR3 is made up of 15 amino acids. Trimming cost V 11 bases and J 7 bases; bases outside gene matches: 16. CDR3 coding DNA: TGTGCCTCTACCCGAGAAGGGGGCTTGGGCGGGGAGCTGTTTTTT. Protein product: CASTREGGLGGELFF.

The chain combines TRBV19 with TRBJ1-2; D remains ambiguous. V lost 7 bases and J 6 bases, leaving 15 bases between the germline ends. This CDR3 has 13 residues. From germline, CDR1 is LNHDA and CDR2 SQIVND (reference sequence). In DNA form, the CDR3 reads TGTGCCAGTACCAATGCCTGGAGCGATGGCTACACCTTC. As protein: CASTNAWSDGYTF.

The J gene is TRBJ2-6, the V gene TRBV5-1, with D perhaps matching TRBD2 (6 bases). With 0 bases removed from V and 2 bases from J, the gap between germline ends came to 6 bases. Germline CDR1 SGHRS, CDR2 YFSETQ. The CDR3 extends over 15 amino acids. Written as DNA, the CDR3 is TGCGCCAGCAGCTTGGGGGGGGCTGGGGCCAACGTCCTGACTTTC. This encodes CASSLGGAGANVLTF.